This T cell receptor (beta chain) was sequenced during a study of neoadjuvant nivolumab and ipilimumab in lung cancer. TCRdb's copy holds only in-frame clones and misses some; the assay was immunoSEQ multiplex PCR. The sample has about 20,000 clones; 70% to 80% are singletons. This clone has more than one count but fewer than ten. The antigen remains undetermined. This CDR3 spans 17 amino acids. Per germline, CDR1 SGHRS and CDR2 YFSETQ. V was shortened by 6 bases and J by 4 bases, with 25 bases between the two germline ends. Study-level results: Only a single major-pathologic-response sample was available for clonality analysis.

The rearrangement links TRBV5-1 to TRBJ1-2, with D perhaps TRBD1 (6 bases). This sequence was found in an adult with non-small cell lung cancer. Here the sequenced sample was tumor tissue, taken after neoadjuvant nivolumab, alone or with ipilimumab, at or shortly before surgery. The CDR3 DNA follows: TGCGCCAGCACCTCGGAGGAGTATAGGGGGGTTTTCTATGGCTACACCTTC. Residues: CASTSEEYRGVFYGYTF. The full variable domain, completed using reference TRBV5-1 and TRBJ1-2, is KAGVTQTPRYLIKTRGQQVTLSCSPISGHRSVSWYQQTPGQGLQFLFEYFSETQRNKGNFPGRFSGRQFSNSRSEMNVSTLELGDSALYLCASTSEEYRGVFYGYTFGSGTRLTVV.